The 29 T cell receptor beta chains given below trace back to one sample, sequenced in a study of cytomegalovirus exposure and HLA in healthy donors (dated by TCRdb to the late 2010s). Library prep was done by the immunoSEQ multiplex PCR assay. A mixture of 60 forward primers for TCR Vbeta segments and 13 reverse primers for TCR Jbeta segments was used in the multiplex PCR. Entries here come from immuneACCESS through TCRdb and include only in-frame sequences with V and J called. Some clones fail to appear in such tables; in the studies checked, an unresolved V gene covers under half of the shortfall, and the cause of the remainder is unknown. The sample table records about 160,000 clones; about 60% of these occur just once. About 7.1% of the sample is taken by the ten largest. The sequencing input was PBMCs. The receptors here all came from a woman aged 60-75 years in good health and CMV-seropositive.

The genes are TRBV28 and TRBJ1-5; 7 bases are shared with TRBD1. The ends lost 5 bases at V and 5 bases at J; junction bases unmatched: 9. The CDR3 has 15 amino acids. The germline gives CDR1 MDHEN, CDR2 SYDVKM. Here the CDR3 reads CASSTRDSAYQPQHF. Here the CDR3 DNA reads TGTGCCAGCAGTACCCGGGACAGCGCCTATCAGCCCCAGCATTTT.

The rearrangement links TRBV5-1 to TRBJ2-3, with D perhaps matching TRBD2 (5 bases). Germline CDR1 and CDR2: SGHRS and YFSETQ. V shed 3 bases and J shed 1 base, with 9 bases lying between them. The CDR3 has 14 amino acids. CDR3: CASSSWTGTDTQYF. In DNA, the CDR3 is TGCGCCAGCAGCTCGTGGACTGGCACAGATACGCAGTATTTT.

This clone has only one observation. This same CDR3 is encoded by further DNA sequences in the sample. J is TRBJ1-1 and V is TRBV7-3; 7 nucleotides line up with TRBD1. CDR1 and CDR2 (germline): SGHTA, FQGTGA. Losses at the gene ends were 2 bases for V and 0 bases for J; bases not matched to a gene: 6. This CDR3 contains 16 residues. The CDR3 sequence: CASSLGGGGMNTEAFF. The CDR3 DNA follows: TGTGCCAGCAGCTTAGGAGGGGGCGGGATGAACACTGAAGCTTTCTTT. The full variable domain, rest sourced from reference TRBV7-3 and TRBJ1-1, is GAGVSQTPSNKVTEKGKYVELRCDPISGHTALYWYRQSLGQGPEFLIYFQGTGAADDSGLPNDRFFAVRPEGSVSTLKIQRTERGDSAVYLCASSLGGGGMNTEAFFGQGTRLTVV.

V gene TRBV5-6 combines with J gene TRBJ1-2; no definite D call. This CDR3 contains 15 residues. Germline V gene lookup returns CDR1 SGHDT and CDR2 YYEEEE. Trimming took off 0 bases at V and 1 base at J, with 10 bases between the two ends. CDR3 nucleotides: TGTGCCAGCAGCTTGGGACTGATAAATAACTATGGCTACACCTTC. Its translation is CASSLGLINNYGYTF.

This clone was seen only once. This sequence joins TRBV6-4 and TRBJ2-3; tentative D call: TRBD1 (5 bases). Deletions cut 2 bases from V and 1 base from J, with 7 bases between. CDR3 size: 14 residues. In germline, CDR1 is MRHNA, CDR2 SNTAGT. Here the CDR3 DNA reads TGTGCCAGCAGTGACACAGGAGGCACAGATACGCAGTATTTT. Its protein is CASSDTGGTDTQYF.

The chain employs TRBV7-2 and TRBJ2-3, with D tentatively TRBD2 (5 bases). Germline assignment: CDR1 SGHTA and CDR2 FQGNSA. Trimming stripped 3 bases from V and 2 bases from J, with 12 bases between. The CDR3 is 15 amino acids. The CDR3 sequence: CASSFLSGTTDTQYF. CDR3 DNA: TGTGCCAGCAGCTTTCTAAGCGGAACCACAGATACGCAGTATTTT.

This clone occurred a few times. The V and J genes are TRBV2 and TRBJ2-7; tentatively, D is TRBD2 (6 bases). The CDR3 length is 14 residues. Trimming removed 7 bases from V and 5 bases from J, with 18 bases in between. The germline V gene encodes CDR1 SNHLY and CDR2 FYNNEI. CDR3 protein: CASTWTGAGNEQYF. CDR3 DNA sequence: TGTGCCAGCACTTGGACCGGGGCGGGGAACGAGCAGTACTTC.

V gene TRBV4-3 combines with J gene TRBJ2-7; the match to TRBD2 covers 12 bases. This CDR3 comprises 16 residues. Germline loops: CDR1 LGHNA, CDR2 YSLEER. The V and J ends lost 1 base and 7 bases, in that order; junction bases with no gene match: 8. CDR3 in amino acids: CASSQVASGRAGEQYF. The CDR3 nucleotides are TGCGCCAGCAGCCAAGTCGCTAGCGGGAGGGCCGGGGAGCAGTACTTC.

The chain has TRBV9 and TRBJ2-7, with D maybe TRBD1 (5 bases). Deletions cut 2 bases from V and 2 bases from J, with 14 bases between. The CDR3 consists of 15 residues. Germline CDR1 and CDR2: SGDLS and YYNGEE. CDR3 DNA: TGTGCCAGCAGCGTGGGCCAGGGTATCGCCTACGAGCAGTACTTC. Its protein is CASSVGQGIAYEQYF.

V is TRBV6-6 and J is TRBJ1-2; possibly TRBD1 for D (5 bases). The CDR3 loop spans 15 amino acids. CDR1 and CDR2 from the germline V gene are MNHNY and SVGAGI (reference sequence). Deletions cut 2 bases from V and 3 bases from J, with 13 bases between. CDR3 loop: CASSYRRGLDYGYTF. The CDR3 coding sequence is TGTGCCAGCAGTTACAGACGGGGGTTAGACTATGGCTACACCTTC.

The gene calls are TRBV5-1 and TRBJ2-2; a weak D match, TRBD2 (6 bases). The CDR3 sequence is 17 residues long. Germline V gene data show CDR1 as SGHRS and CDR2 as YFSETQ. Trimming took 1 base from V and 4 from J, leaving 17 bases between them. In DNA form, the CDR3 reads TGCGCCAGCAGCTTGAGTCAGCGGGCCTCGAGCACCGGGGAGCTGTTTTTT. This translates into CASSLSQRASSTGELFF.

The gene calls are TRBV18 and TRBJ2-3; D gene uncertain. V lost 0 bases and J 0 bases, leaving 10 bases between the germline ends. The germline V gene has CDR1 KGHSH and CDR2 LQKENI. The CDR3 is 16 residues long. CDR3 loop: CASSPPETGSTDTQYF. In nucleotides, the CDR3 is TGTGCCAGCTCACCACCAGAGACCGGGAGCACAGATACGCAGTATTTT.

The chain links TRBV4-2 to TRBJ2-1; TRBD1 is a possible D gene (6 bases). V was shortened by 1 base and J by 0 bases, with 19 bases between the two germline ends. This CDR3 region has 19 residues. Looked up from germline, CDR1 is LGHNA and CDR2 is YNFKEQ. The CDR3, as DNA: TGTGCCAGCAGCCAAGGTAGACAGGTTCCCAAATTCTCCTACAATGAGCAGTTCTTC. Encoded protein: CASSQGRQVPKFSYNEQFF.

The genes are TRBV4-1 and TRBJ1-3, with D hard to call. V dropped 2 bases and J dropped 2 bases, with 4 bases sitting between them. This CDR3 comprises 13 residues. Germline V lookup: CDR1 MGHRA, CDR2 YSYEKL. The CDR3 sequence: CASSQFTGNTIYF. CDR3 in DNA: TGCGCCAGCAGCCAATTTACTGGAAACACCATATATTTT.

The gene calls are TRBV6-1 and TRBJ2-5; 8 nucleotides align to TRBD2. This CDR3 is 15 amino acids long. Trimming took 8 bases from V and 4 from J; bases not matched to a gene: 12. The V gene's germline CDR1 is MNHNS and CDR2 SASEGT. The CDR3 DNA sequence: TGTGCCAGCCCGATGGATACGCGGGGGGCAGAGACCCAGTACTTC. Its protein product is CASPMDTRGAETQYF.

The chain uses TRBV11-2 and TRBJ2-1, with 11 bases that match TRBD2. The J segment lost 7 bases and the V segment lost 5 bases, leaving 4 bases of the junction unmatched. The CDR3 spans 14 residues. Germline V gene data show CDR1 as SGHAT and CDR2 as FQNNGV. The DNA of the CDR3 is TGTGCCAGCAGCCATAGCGGGAGGGCTAATGAGCAGTTCTTC. Its translation is CASSHSGRANEQFF.

This chain joins TRBV19 and TRBJ2-5; the match to TRBD2 covers 12 bases. This CDR3 is built from 14 residues. V gave up 4 bases and J gave up 3 bases; unmatched junction bases: 0. Per germline, CDR1 LNHDA and CDR2 SQIVND (reference sequence). The DNA of the CDR3 is TGTGCCAGTAGTAGACTAGCGGGAGAAGAGACCCAGTACTTC. Translation: CASSRLAGEETQYF.

The rearrangement links TRBV5-4 to TRBJ2-7; 12 nucleotides align to TRBD2. This CDR3 is built from 16 residues. V lost 0 bases and J lost 5; bases outside the gene matches: 6. CDR1 and CDR2 from the germline V gene are SGHNT and YYREEE (reference sequence). The CDR3 DNA reads as TGTGCCAGCAGCTTGGGGGCTAGCGGGAGGGCCCACGAGCAGTACTTC. It is translated as CASSLGASGRAHEQYF.

The chain employs TRBV7-2 and TRBJ2-1; 8 bases agree with TRBD1. The germline gives CDR1 SGHTA, CDR2 FQGNSA. The CDR3 consists of 14 residues. Germline trimming cut 3 bases from V and 7 bases from J; bases unmatched to any gene: 5. The CDR3 DNA reads as TGTGCCAGCAGCTTCCGGGACAGGTTTAATGAGCAGTTCTTC. Encoded protein: CASSFRDRFNEQFF.

About this clone: One end of the junction is discordant with germline, which a read error may explain. The chain combines TRBV18 with TRBJ2-3; possible D gene TRBD1, 6 bases. The length of the CDR3 is 15 residues. Germline values: CDR1 KGHSH, CDR2 LQKENI. The CDR3 loop reads CASSPLGQLTDTQYF. The CDR3 DNA reads as TGTGCCAGCTCCCCACTCGGACAGCTCACAGATACGCAGTATTTT.

The chain couples TRBV2 to TRBJ2-5, with 7 bases fitting TRBD1. This CDR3 region has 14 residues. Per germline, CDR1 SNHLY and CDR2 FYNNEI. The J segment lost 1 base and the V segment lost 7 bases, leaving 6 bases of the junction unmatched. DNA for the CDR3: TGTGCCAGCAAGAGACAGGGTGCCCAAGAGACCCAGTACTTC. Its translation: CASKRQGAQETQYF.

This clone was seen once. The chain uses TRBV10-3 and TRBJ2-4, with 9 nucleotides matching TRBD2. Per germline, CDR1 ENHRY and CDR2 SYGVKD. V lost 3 bases and J lost 5; bases outside the gene matches: 8. This CDR3 is 16 amino acids long. This chain's CDR3 is CAISDPGGRAENIQYF. CDR3 bases: TGTGCCATCAGTGATCCCGGCGGGAGGGCCGAAAACATTCAGTACTTC.

This clone was observed a single time. The chain couples TRBV23-1 to TRBJ2-1, with 9 nucleotides matching TRBD2. TRBV23-1 is sorted into the ORF group, with uncertain function. This CDR3 spans 16 amino acids. Trimming removed 2 bases from V and 4 bases from J; junction bases left unmatched: 6. DNA for the CDR3: TGCGCCAGCAGTCAACTTAGCGGGAGACAGTACAATGAGCAGTTCTTC. Translation gives CASSQLSGRQYNEQFF.

This rearrangement joins TRBV27 to TRBJ2-4, with TRBD2 identical over 12 bases. V trimming: 1 base; J trimming: 6 bases; junction bases outside the gene matches: 10. CDR1 and CDR2 from the germline V gene are MNHEY and SMNVEV (reference sequence). The CDR3 is 18 residues long. The CDR3: CASSLYATSGREGNIQYF. CDR3 DNA: TGTGCCAGCAGTTTATACGCGACTAGCGGGAGAGAAGGAAACATTCAGTACTTC.

This chain joins TRBV28 and TRBJ2-5; no definite D call. Near its end, the DNA agrees better with TRBJ2-7, so the J call may be wrong. CDR1 is MDHEN, CDR2 SYDVKM, per germline. The CDR3 spans 11 residues. The CDR3: CASSLSHEQYF. The CDR3 DNA follows: TGTGCCAGCAGTTTATCCCACGAGCAGTACTTC.

The rearrangement links TRBV6-6 to TRBJ2-5; D is possibly TRBD2 (6 bases). Germline V gene sequence: CDR1 MNHNY, CDR2 SVGAGI (reference sequence). The CDR3 extends over 13 amino acids. V was trimmed by 4 bases and J by 4 bases, leaving 10 bases between them. The CDR3 sequence is CASSSRRGETQYF. The CDR3 DNA reads as TGTGCCAGCAGTTCGAGGAGGGGAGAGACCCAGTACTTC.

This rearrangement joins TRBV7-8 to TRBJ1-5, with unresolved D. There are 14 residues in the CDR3. Per germline, CDR1 SGHVS and CDR2 FQNEAQ. V lost 3 bases and J lost 4, with 10 bases in between. The CDR3 DNA is TGTGCCAGCAGCTTGGCCCCAGGAAATCAGCCCCAGCATTTT. Protein sequence: CASSLAPGNQPQHF.

This clone was seen just once. The CDR3 protein is CASSQAAGSYEQYF. The CDR3, as DNA: TGTGCCAGCAGCCAAGCAGCGGGTTCCTACGAGCAGTACTTC. The V gene is TRBV4-2, the J gene TRBJ2-5; a possible D gene is TRBD2 (6 bases). Near its end, the DNA agrees better with TRBJ2-7, so the J call may be wrong. This CDR3 has 14 amino acids. Per the germline V gene, CDR1 is LGHNA and CDR2 is YNFKEQ.

This clone was counted only a few times. The V and J genes are TRBV28 and TRBJ1-1; D is possibly TRBD1 (6 bases). CDR1 is MDHEN and CDR2 is SYDVKM in the germline V gene. With 5 bases removed from V and 1 base from J, the gap between germline ends came to 17 bases. The CDR3 is 16 amino acids. CDR3 sequence: CASSLPDRPRNTEAFF. The DNA for the CDR3 is TGTGCCAGCAGTCTCCCCGACAGGCCCCGGAACACTGAAGCTTTCTTT. The full variable domain, with the rest looked up from reference TRBV28 and TRBJ1-1, is DVKVTQSSRYLVKRTGEKVFLECVQDMDHENMFWYRQDPGLGLRLIYFSYDVKMKEKGDIPEGYSVSREKKERFSLILESASTNQTSMYLCASSLPDRPRNTEAFFGQGTRLTVV.